This T cell receptor (beta chain) was captured in a study of T-cell memory formation after mild COVID-19. Study-wide findings and caveats: Clones shrinking between day 15 and 85 showed a balanced CD4/CD8 split, and those that grew later tilted toward CD4+. The main location of contracting CD4+ clones was CM and EM, and that of contracting CD8+ clones was EMRA.

Germline values: CDR1 SEHNR, CDR2 FQNEAQ (reference sequence). The CDR3 is 12 amino acids. The germline V and J ends were trimmed by 11 bases and 6 bases, with 14 bases remaining between them. After 5'RACE with constant-segment primers, TCR alpha and TCR beta cDNA libraries carrying sample barcodes and UMIs were obtained. TCRdb ran MiXCR on the 5' RACE reads and lists one entry per CDR3 protein. This sample has some 310,000 distinct CDR3 sequences, with around 20% found just once. As regards this clonotype: Its specificity is not known.

The sequence was collected from a man younger than 35 who had mild COVID-19 (a few samples of this study predate the infection). Cell type and time point are not known. The rearrangement joins TRBV7-9 to TRBJ2-1, with D tentatively TRBD1 (6 bases). The sequencing input was PBMCs or a T cell subset sorted from them (not recorded which). In DNA form, the CDR3 reads TGTGCCTGCCCGACAGGCCGCAATGAGCAGTTCTTC. It translates to CACPTGRNEQFF. Full variable domain (remainder filled in from reference TRBV7-9 and TRBJ2-1): DTGVSQNPRHKITKRGQNVTFRCDPISEHNRLYWYRQTLGQGPEFLTYFQNEAQLEKSRLLSDRFSAERPKGSFSTLEIQRTEQGDSAMYLCACPTGRNEQFFGPGTRLTVL.